The rows below give T cell receptor beta chains drawn from one sample of a study of blood T cell repertoires in COVID-19. Assay: immunoSEQ multiplex PCR; the TCRdb copy retains only in-frame clones and omits some. The sample has about 45,000 clones, around 73% seen once. The sequencing input was peripheral blood. The receptor source for this set is a woman between 65 and 79 years old with acute or convalescent COVID-19. Both conserved end residues are part of each CDR3. Fields, in order: J gene, D gene, clone size, CDR3 length, V gene, CDR3 DNA, CDR3 protein. D genes are given only for firm matches. Expanded clones get a size class; other rows say once, few or many, or leave the size out.

TRBJ2-2 | TRBD2 | NA | 15 | TRBV2 | TGTGCCAGCAAAAGGTCAGGGAGGGACGCCGGGGAGCTGTTTTTT | CASKRSGRDAGELFF
TRBJ1-2 | TRBD1 | NA | 15 | TRBV7-2 | TGTGCCAGCAGCTTAATTGCCGGAGACAGGGATGGCTACACCTTC | CASSLIAGDRDGYTF
TRBJ2-2 | NA | NA | 13 | TRBV5-1 | TGCGCCACGACGAGCGGGAACACCGGGGAGCTGTTTTTT | CATTSGNTGELFF
TRBJ2-1 | NA | few | 12 | TRBV5-1 | TGCGCCAGCAGCGACACAGGGTACGGCTGGGTCTTC | CASSDTGYGWVF
TRBJ1-1 | NA | NA | 14 | TRBV28 | TGTGCCAGCAGTCGGCTCGGACTGTTTGGTGAAGCTTTCTTT | CASSRLGLFGEAFF
TRBJ1-5 | NA | NA | 15 | TRBV28 | TGTGCCAGCAACCAGGGGTGGAGTAGCAATCAGCCCCAGCATTTT | CASNQGWSSNQPQHF
TRBJ2-5 | NA | NA | 13 | TRBV20-1 | TGCAGTGCTAGTGATCAGGGTGGAGAGACCCAGTACTTC | CSASDQGGETQYF
TRBJ1-5 | NA | NA | 14 | TRBV2 | TGTGCCAGCAGCAAGGCAGGGGTCGAACAGCCCCAGCATTTT | CASSKAGVEQPQHF
TRBJ1-2 | TRBD1 | NA | 13 | TRBV7-2 | TGTGCCAGCAGCTTAGATCGGACAGGGGGCGACACCTTC | CASSLDRTGGDTF
TRBJ2-5 | NA | NA | 13 | TRBV30 | TGTGCCTGGAGACGACAGGACTTCGCGACCCAGTACTTC | CAWRRQDFATQYF
TRBJ2-3 | NA | once | 17 | TRBV7-5 | TGTGCCAGAAGCGTGTGGACTAGCGGGAGTTCCCCAGATACGCAGTATTTT | CARSVWTSGSSPDTQYF
TRBJ1-5 | NA | NA | 13 | TRBV27 | TGTGCCAGCAGTTGGAGAGGGCGTCAGCCCCAGCATTTT | CASSWRGRQPQHF
TRBJ1-4 | TRBD1 | NA | 14 | TRBV7-2 | TGTGCCAGCAGCGCGGACAGGGCTAATGAAAAACTGTTTTTT | CASSADRANEKLFF
TRBJ2-2 | TRBD2 | NA | 14 | TRBV2 | TGTGCCAGCTCCCCAGCGGGAAGCACCGGGGAGCTGTTTTTT | CASSPAGSTGELFF
TRBJ1-5 | NA | NA | 15 | TRBV11-2 | TGTGCCAGCAGCTTACAGGACAGCCGTAATCAGCCCCAGCATTTT | CASSLQDSRNQPQHF
TRBJ2-3 | TRBD2 | NA | 13 | TRBV7-3 | TGTGCCAGCAGCCCACGGGGAGGGGATACGCAGTATTTT | CASSPRGGDTQYF
TRBJ1-6 | TRBD1 | NA | 20 | TRBV9 | TGTGCCAGCAGCGTAGCTCCTCGGACAGGGGGCTGGTCCTATAATTCACCCCTCCACTTT | CASSVAPRTGGWSYNSPLHF
TRBJ2-5 | TRBD2 | NA | 16 | TRBV5-5 | TGTGCCAGCAGCTTTCTCCGACTAGCGGAAAAAGAGACCCAGTACTTC | CASSFLRLAEKETQYF
TRBJ1-5 | NA | NA | 15 | TRBV28 | TGTGCCAGCAGTGCGGGAGGTAAGGGCAATCAGCCCCAGCATTTT | CASSAGGKGNQPQHF
TRBJ2-5 | NA | NA | 15 | TRBV10-1 | TGCGCCAGCAGTGAGTCATCAGGGTTTGGAGAGACCCAGTACTTC | CASSESSGFGETQYF
TRBJ2-1 | TRBD2 | NA | 16 | TRBV28 | TGTGCCAGCAGGCCAACGGGACTAGCGGTTTACAATGAGCAGTTCTTC | CASRPTGLAVYNEQFF
TRBJ2-7 | TRBD1 | NA | 14 | TRBV5-4 | TGTGCCGCTCACACGGGGACAGGGGTAACCGAGCAGTACTTC | CAAHTGTGVTEQYF
TRBJ2-1 | TRBD2 | many | 14 | TRBV7-3 | TGTGCCAGCAGCCTGGGACTAGCGGGAGGCGAGCAGTTCTTC | CASSLGLAGGEQFF
TRBJ2-7 | TRBD1 | NA | 14 | TRBV11-2 | TGTGCCAGCAGCCCTCGACAGGGAGAATACGAGCAGTACTTC | CASSPRQGEYEQYF
TRBJ2-7 | NA | NA | 13 | TRBV28 | TGTGCCAGCAGTTTATGGAGCCAGGGGGAGCAGTACTTC | CASSLWSQGEQYF
TRBJ2-7 | TRBD1 | NA | 15 | TRBV7-6 | TGTGCCAGCAGCTTAGGTGGCAGGGGGCACGACGAGCAGTACTTC | CASSLGGRGHDEQYF
TRBJ1-2 | NA | NA | 12 | TRBV11-2 | TGTGCCAGCAGCGCCAGGAACTATGGCTACACCTTC | CASSARNYGYTF
TRBJ2-3 | TRBD2 | NA | 16 | TRBV29-1 | TGCAGCGTTGAAGGGACTAGCGGGATAAGTCCAGATACGCAGTATTTT | CSVEGTSGISPDTQYF
TRBJ1-1 | NA | NA | 12 | TRBV29-1 | TGCAGCGTTCTAACCTTTCACACTGAAGCTTTCTTT | CSVLTFHTEAFF
TRBJ1-1 | TRBD1 | few | 13 | TRBV10-1 | TGCGCCAGCAGTATAGACAGGGACACTGAAGCTTTCTTT | CASSIDRDTEAFF
TRBJ2-7 | TRBD1 | NA | 14 | TRBV5-1 | TGCGCCAGCAGCACAAGACAGGGGGCGGACGAGCAGTACTTC | CASSTRQGADEQYF
TRBJ2-2 | TRBD1 | NA | 18 | TRBV9 | TGTGCCAGCAGCCCTAGGGACAGTTATAACGCGAACACCGGGGAGCTGTTTTTT | CASSPRDSYNANTGELFF
TRBJ1-5 | NA | NA | 13 | TRBV6-5 | TGTGCCAGCAGTCACAACCTGGATCAGCCCCAGCATTTT | CASSHNLDQPQHF
TRBJ2-3 | TRBD1 | NA | 16 | TRBV18 | TGTGCCAGCTCACAAGACAGGGCGAGAGGCACAGATACGCAGTATTTT | CASSQDRARGTDTQYF
TRBJ1-6 | TRBD1 | NA | 13 | TRBV19 | TGTGCCACTTCAGGGGGATTCAGTTCACCCCTCCACTTT | CATSGGFSSPLHF
TRBJ1-1 | NA | NA | 12 | TRBV10-3 | TGTGCCATCAGTCAGGAACACACTGAAGCTTTCTTT | CAISQEHTEAFF
TRBJ1-1 | TRBD1 | NA | 15 | TRBV11-1 | TGTGCCAGCAGCTCGCAGGGGGCGAAGAACACTGAAGCTTTCTTT | CASSSQGAKNTEAFF
TRBJ2-1 | TRBD1 | NA | 21 | TRBV9 | TGTGCCAGCAGCGTAACTCCAAGTCGGGGACAGGGGGGGATCTCCTACAATGAGCAGTTCTTC | CASSVTPSRGQGGISYNEQFF
TRBJ1-4 | NA | few | 16 | TRBV7-2 | TGTGCCAGCAGCTTATCAGCGGGACGGAGGAATGAAAAACTGTTTTTT | CASSLSAGRRNEKLFF
TRBJ1-2 | TRBD1 | NA | 14 | TRBV30 | TGTGCCTGGAGTTTTCGAGGACAGGGTGGTGGCTACACCTTC | CAWSFRGQGGGYTF
TRBJ2-1 | TRBD1 | NA | 14 | TRBV9 | TGTGCCAGCAGCTTCATGACAGGGTCGGATGAGCAGTTCTTC | CASSFMTGSDEQFF
TRBJ1-2 | TRBD1 | NA | 12 | TRBV30 | TGTGCCTGGACAGGGGGTAACTATGGCTACACCTTC | CAWTGGNYGYTF
TRBJ2-5 | NA | once | 16 | TRBV10-1 | TGCGCCAGCAGTGAGTCGGTAGCCCGCGGGGTGGAGACCCAGTACTTC | CASSESVARGVETQYF
TRBJ2-3 | TRBD2 | NA | 16 | TRBV15 | TGTGCCACCAGTCCGGGACTAGCGGGGGCCACAGATACGCAGTATTTT | CATSPGLAGATDTQYF
TRBJ1-2 | NA | NA | 11 | TRBV3-1/TRBV3-2 | TGTGCCAGCAGCCGGGGGCGTGACTACACCTTC | CASSRGRDYTF
TRBJ1-2 | NA | NA | 15 | TRBV4-1 | TGCGCCAGCAGCCAAGCGCCGACTGGTAACTATGGCTACACCTTC | CASSQAPTGNYGYTF
TRBJ2-5 | NA | NA | 16 | TRBV5-1 | TGCGCCAGCAGCTTGGACGGGAGCCCCCCGCGGGAGACCCAGTACTTC | CASSLDGSPPRETQYF
TRBJ1-2 | NA | NA | 14 | TRBV11-2 | TGTGCCAGCAGCTTAGGAACCGGGGATGGTGGCTACACCTTC | CASSLGTGDGGYTF
TRBJ1-5 | NA | NA | 16 | TRBV4-1 | TGCGCCAGCAGCCAAGATCTTGCGGTAGGCAATCAGCCCCAGCATTTT | CASSQDLAVGNQPQHF
TRBJ1-1 | TRBD1 | NA | 16 | TRBV18 | TGTGCCAGCTCACCCTCCGGGACAGGATTGAACACTGAAGCTTTCTTT | CASSPSGTGLNTEAFF
TRBJ1-4 | NA | NA | 15 | TRBV2 | TGTGCCAGCACCCTGCAACGGGCAACTAATGAAAAACTGTTTTTT | CASTLQRATNEKLFF
TRBJ2-7 | TRBD2 | NA | 15 | TRBV18 | TGTGCCAGCTCACCAACCGGGACTAGGGGCTACGAGCAGTACTTC | CASSPTGTRGYEQYF
TRBJ1-2 | NA | NA | 16 | TRBV6-2/TRBV6-3 | TGTGCCAGCAGTTACTCCGGACTGAGTCAATTGGGCAGCTACACCTTC | CASSYSGLSQLGSYTF
TRBJ2-1 | TRBD1 | NA | 15 | TRBV5-1 | TGCGCCAGCAGCTTGGGGGCAGGGGGAAATAATGAGCAGTTCTTC | CASSLGAGGNNEQFF
TRBJ2-7 | TRBD1 | NA | 13 | TRBV28 | TGTGCCAGCATGCCGGGACAGGCCTACGAGCAGTACTTC | CASMPGQAYEQYF
TRBJ2-3 | TRBD2 | NA | 17 | TRBV19 | TGTGCCAGTAGTATTCCTCTCCTAGCGGGGGGGGAAGATACGCAGTATTTT | CASSIPLLAGGEDTQYF
TRBJ2-3 | TRBD2 | NA | 17 | TRBV5-1 | TGCGCCAGCAGCTTGGAGGGAGCGGGGGTTTTCACAGATACGCAGTATTTT | CASSLEGAGVFTDTQYF